The text below deals with one T cell receptor beta chain. The antigen is unknown. The germline V gene encodes CDR1 DFQATT and CDR2 SNEGSKA (reference sequence). Trimming took 7 bases from V and 3 from J; bases not matched to a gene: 8. There are 14 residues in the CDR3. These data come from a study of blood T cells in healthy people across ages. General study results and limits: Possibly confounding the expanded clonotype changes was the fact that donor CMV status was unknown.

A second PCR of 7 to 11 cycles used a sample-barcoded 5' primer and a J-beta primer mix. TCRdb reprocessed the 5' RACE reads with MiXCR, giving one entry per CDR3 protein. This sample yields about 720,000 distinct CDR3 sequences, of which around 25% are seen a single time; under 4.5% belongs to the top ten. The sample was also linked to a second study, of T cells of mothers and their children. That study adds: Related mother and child pairs showed slightly greater overlap (not significant) than unrelated pairs did.

This TCR came from a boy younger than 18 in good health. J is TRBJ2-1 and V is TRBV20-1; 8 bases agree with TRBD2. Sequenced input: blood. The CDR3 DNA is TGCAGTGTCCAACTAGCGGAAAACTACAATGAGCAGTTCTTC. Protein product: CSVQLAENYNEQFF.